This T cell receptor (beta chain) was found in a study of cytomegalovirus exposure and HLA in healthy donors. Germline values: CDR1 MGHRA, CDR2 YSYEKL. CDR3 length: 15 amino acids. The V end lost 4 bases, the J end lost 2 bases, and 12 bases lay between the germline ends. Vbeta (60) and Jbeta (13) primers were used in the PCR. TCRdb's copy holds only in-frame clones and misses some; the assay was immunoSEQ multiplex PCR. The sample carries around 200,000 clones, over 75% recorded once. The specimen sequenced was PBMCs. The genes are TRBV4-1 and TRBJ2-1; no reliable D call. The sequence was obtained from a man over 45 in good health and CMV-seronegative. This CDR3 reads CASSPDLGTYNEQFF. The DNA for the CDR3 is TGCGCCAGCAGCCCTGATTTGGGCACCTACAATGAGCAGTTCTTC.